These 24 T cell receptor beta chains were all obtained from the same sample, sequenced in a study of T cell repertoires in cytomegalovirus infection. TCRdb redid the calling of the reads with MiXCR, one entry per CDR3 protein. Of 300,000 or so distinct CDR3 sequences in the sample, roughly 25% were seen once. The sample taken for sequencing was PBMCs. The source is a human donor in good health (CMV status not recorded). Some clones in this sample may be carry-over from other donors' samples.

This clonotype has a count of ten or more. The chain employs TRBV7-2 and TRBJ1-1; tentative D call: TRBD1 (5 bases). Germline CDR1 and CDR2: SGHTA and FQGNSA. V was pared by 1 base and J by 5 bases, with 11 bases between. The CDR3 extends over 14 amino acids. CDR3: CASSLGGRGTEAFF. DNA of the CDR3: TGTGCCAGCAGCTTAGGGGGTCGGGGGACTGAAGCTTTCTTT. The full variable domain, its missing parts supplied by reference TRBV7-2 and TRBJ1-1, is GAGVSQSPSNKVTEKGKDVELRCDPISGHTALYWYRQSLGQGLEFLIYFQGNSAPDKSGLPSDRFSAERTGGSVSTLTIQRTQQEDSAVYLCASSLGGRGTEAFFGQGTRLTVV.

CDR3 in amino acids: CASSLLSRTYEQYF. The CDR3 coding sequence is TGTGCCAGCAGCTTACTATCCCGAACCTACGAGCAGTACTTC. This chain uses TRBV7-9 with TRBJ2-7; D gene unclear. Trimming took 2 bases from V and 2 from J, leaving 10 bases between them. The CDR3 sequence is 14 residues long. Germline V lookup: CDR1 SEHNR, CDR2 FQNEAQ (reference sequence).

This CDR3 reads CASSPGVTVQFF. The CDR3 DNA is TGTGCCAGCAGCCCCGGGGTCACTGTGCAGTTCTTC. V usage is TRBV6-2 or TRBV6-3 and J usage is TRBJ2-1, with a weak D call TRBD2 (5 bases). The CDR3 totals 12 residues. The germline V gene has CDR1 MNHEY and CDR2 SVGEGT. V lost 6 bases and J 12 bases, leaving 15 bases between the germline ends.

Of note for this clonotype: A much more abundant neighbour one base away suggests this may be a read error. The chain joins TRBV7-8 to TRBJ2-7, with D possibly being TRBD2 (6 bases). This CDR3 region has 13 residues. Between the trimmed V and J ends, which lost 2 bases and 9 bases, there was a span of 14 bases. Germline assignment: CDR1 SGHVS and CDR2 FQNEAQ. CDR3 region: CASSLSGLDGQYF. DNA for the CDR3: TGTGCCAGCAGCTTATCGGGACTCGACGGGCAGTACTTC.

The chain has TRBV7-8 and TRBJ2-1; 15 bases are shared with TRBD2. With 4 bases clipped from V and 9 bases from J, the junction kept 7 bases outside the gene matches. Germline V gene lookup returns CDR1 SGHVS and CDR2 FQNEAQ. The CDR3 is 16 amino acids. CDR3 in DNA: TGTGCCAGCAGCTCAACGGGACTAGCGGGAGGAAGTGAGCAGTTCTTC. Amino acids: CASSSTGLAGGSEQFF.

This chain links TRBV12-3 or TRBV12-4 with TRBJ2-6; D gene uncertain. V was shortened by 3 bases and J by 0 bases, with 6 bases between the two germline ends. This CDR3 has 15 amino acids. For the CDR3, the DNA is TGTGCCAGCAGTTTTGCCCACTCTGGGGCCAACGTCCTGACTTTC. This codes for CASSFAHSGANVLTF.

This clonotype was observed a few times. The chain carries TRBV7-3 and TRBJ2-2; no clear D. V was cut by 5 bases and J by 7 bases, with 8 bases left in between. This CDR3 has 12 amino acids. Germline V gene sequence: CDR1 SGHTA, CDR2 FQGTGA. The CDR3 coding sequence is TGTGCCAGCAGCCCTTTAGGCGGGGAGCTGTTTTTT. As protein: CASSPLGGELFF.

There are a few counts of this clonotype. This rearrangement joins TRBV27 to TRBJ1-2; D perhaps matches TRBD1 (5 bases). V was shortened by 3 bases and J by 6 bases, with 11 bases between the two germline ends. Germline CDR1 MNHEY, CDR2 SMNVEV (reference sequence). CDR3 size: 13 residues. The CDR3 DNA reads TGTGCCAGCAGTTTGTGGGGCGGCGATGGCTACACCTTC. Its translation: CASSLWGGDGYTF.

This clonotype was seen repeatedly, ten times or more. V usage is TRBV20-1 and J usage is TRBJ2-2; TRBD2 matches 7 bases. The CDR3 runs to 16 residues. Trimming removed 0 bases from V and 6 bases from J; junction bases left unmatched: 10. The germline gives CDR1 DFQATT, CDR2 SNEGSKA (reference sequence). In DNA, the CDR3 is TGCAGTGCTAGAGATTCTAGCGGCTCGGGGGCCGGGGAGCTGTTTTTT. Its translation: CSARDSSGSGAGELFF.

As concerns this clonotype: A junction end diverges from the germline sequence, so it may reflect a read error. The chain is built from TRBV4-3 and TRBJ2-7, with a possible D match to TRBD2 (6 bases). The germline V gene encodes CDR1 LGHNA and CDR2 YSLEER. The CDR3 sequence is 17 residues long. The CDR3 DNA is TGCGCCAGCAGCCAAGGGGAGGCCGGACTCCCGGCCTACGCGCAGTACTTC. Translation: CASSQGEAGLPAYAQYF.

V usage is TRBV11-2 and J usage is TRBJ2-2; TRBD1 matches 7 bases. The CDR3 has 15 amino acids. V shed 1 base and J 5 bases; nucleotides not matched to a gene: 4. From germline, CDR1 is SGHAT and CDR2 FQNNGV. The CDR3 DNA reads as TGTGCCAGCAGCTTAGGGTCGACAGGGACCGGGGAGCTGTTTTTT. This sequence encodes CASSLGSTGTGELFF.

The CDR3 reads CASSLGNSGGPDTQYF. The CDR3, as DNA: TGTGCCAGCAGCTTAGGGAATAGCGGGGGGCCAGATACGCAGTATTTT. The V and J genes are TRBV11-2 and TRBJ2-3, with 10 bases matching TRBD2. V lost 1 base to trimming and J lost 4 bases; unmatched junction nucleotides: 5. Germline-derived CDR1 and CDR2 are SGHAT and FQNNGV. There are 16 residues in the CDR3.

The chain recombines TRBV28 with TRBJ1-1; TRBD1 aligns across 7 bases. The CDR3 consists of 12 residues. Unmatched junction bases numbered 4, after V lost 7 bases and J lost 5 bases. Looked up from germline, CDR1 is MDHEN and CDR2 is SYDVKM. The CDR3, as DNA: TGTGCCAGCAACTCAGGGGGGACTGAAGCTTTCTTT. Protein: CASNSGGTEAFF.

This clonotype has a handful of counts. V is TRBV6-1 and J is TRBJ1-1; possible D gene TRBD1, 6 bases. Per germline, CDR1 MNHNS and CDR2 SASEGT. Trimming took off 7 bases at V and 4 bases at J, with 10 bases between the two ends. The length of the CDR3 is 12 residues. CDR3 region: CASIRGSTEAFF. The CDR3 DNA reads TGTGCCAGCATCAGGGGAAGCACTGAAGCTTTCTTT.

This clonotype was found many times. This rearrangement joins TRBV7-2 to TRBJ2-1; the match to TRBD2 covers 13 bases. Trimming at V came to 5 bases and at J to 0 bases, leaving 10 bases not matched to a gene. The CDR3 runs to 19 residues. CDR1 is SGHTA, CDR2 FQGNSA, per germline. CDR3 bases: TGTGCCAGCAGCCAACTAGCGGGAGGGTTCCTTAGCTCCTACAATGAGCAGTTCTTC. This encodes CASSQLAGGFLSSYNEQFF.

The chain is built from TRBV12-3 or TRBV12-4 and TRBJ2-1, with 15 bases aligning to TRBD2. Trimming cost V 11 bases and J 10 bases; bases outside gene matches: 21. CDR3 length: 18 residues. The CDR3 spells CAAGVRTSGRAHAGEQFF. The CDR3 DNA follows: TGTGCCGCGGGGGTTAGGACTAGCGGGAGGGCCCATGCAGGGGAGCAGTTCTTC.

In its sample, this clonotype was seen many times. V and J are TRBV7-2 and TRBJ1-1; weak D call: TRBD1 (6 bases). V lost 5 bases to trimming and J lost 5 bases, with 15 bases between them. CDR3 length: 14 amino acids. CDR1 and CDR2 from the germline V gene are SGHTA and FQGNSA. CDR3 region: CASSPNQGRTEAFF. The CDR3 coding sequence is TGTGCCAGCAGCCCCAACCAGGGGAGGACTGAAGCTTTCTTT.

Comment on this clonotype: At one end, the junction sequence differs from germline, possibly due to a read error. This sequence joins TRBV6-1 and TRBJ2-1; 10 nucleotides align to TRBD2. CDR1 and CDR2 (germline): MNHNS, SASEGT. The CDR3 loop spans 18 amino acids. CDR3 amino acids: CASSYTLSAGGWYNEQIF. CDR3 bases: TGTGCCAGCAGTTACACCCTCTCAGCGGGAGGGTGGTACAATGAGCAGATCTTC.

This clonotype was seen a handful of times. The chain recombines TRBV30 with TRBJ1-2; D is unresolved. The CDR3 is 15 amino acids. Trimming stripped 2 bases from V and 4 bases from J, with 17 bases between. Germline lookup yields CDR1 GTSNPN and CDR2 SVGIG (reference sequence). CDR3 in amino acids: CAWSPSRGSGYGYTF. Written as DNA, the CDR3 is TGTGCCTGGAGTCCGTCCCGAGGCAGCGGCTATGGCTACACCTTC.

This clonotype was counted between two and nine times. The rearrangement joins TRBV9 to TRBJ2-1; 12 nucleotides agree with TRBD2. The CDR3 contains 18 residues. V gave up 0 bases and J gave up 0 bases; unmatched junction bases: 4. Germline V gene data show CDR1 as SGDLS and CDR2 as YYNGEE. CDR3 nucleotide sequence: TGTGCCAGCAGCGTAGCTAGCGGGGGGGTTAGCTCCTACAATGAGCAGTTCTTC. Translated: CASSVASGGVSSYNEQFF.

This clonotype was observed many times. The rearrangement links TRBV28 to TRBJ2-5, with TRBD1 matching 12 bases. J lost 5 bases, V lost 7 bases, and 5 bases had no gene match. The length of the CDR3 is 14 residues. The germline CDR1 and CDR2 sequences are MDHEN and SYDVKM. The CDR3: CASMGTGGGETQYF. Written as DNA, the CDR3 is TGTGCCAGCATGGGGACAGGGGGCGGTGAGACCCAGTACTTC.

This clonotype occurred many times. As DNA, the CDR3 is TGTGCCAGCAGCCCCGTAGGTTCTGGAAACACCATATATTTT. Translating gives CASSPVGSGNTIYF. J is TRBJ1-3 and V is TRBV7-2; the D is unclear. Germline V gene lookup returns CDR1 SGHTA and CDR2 FQGNSA. V dropped 5 bases and J dropped 1 base, with 9 bases sitting between them. This CDR3 has 14 amino acids.

V and J are TRBV5-5 and TRBJ2-1; TRBD1 aligns across 7 bases. This CDR3 is built from 16 residues. The V segment lost 4 bases and the J segment 3 bases; nucleotides outside the gene matches: 10. CDR1 and CDR2 from the germline V gene are SGHKS and YYEKEE (reference sequence). The DNA for the CDR3 is TGTGCCAGCAGCGTGAGACAGGGATGGGGCTACAATGAGCAGTTCTTC. It translates to CASSVRQGWGYNEQFF.

This chain joins TRBV6-5 and TRBJ2-7; 9 nucleotides align to TRBD1. Germline V gives CDR1 MNHEY, CDR2 SVGAGI. After removal of 7 bases from V and 4 bases from J, the junction contained 14 bases not matched to a gene. This CDR3 has 16 residues. CDR3 bases: TGTGCCAGCACCCCGACAGGGGGAGGTCAAGGGTACGAGCAGTACTTC. Amino acid sequence: CASTPTGGGQGYEQYF.